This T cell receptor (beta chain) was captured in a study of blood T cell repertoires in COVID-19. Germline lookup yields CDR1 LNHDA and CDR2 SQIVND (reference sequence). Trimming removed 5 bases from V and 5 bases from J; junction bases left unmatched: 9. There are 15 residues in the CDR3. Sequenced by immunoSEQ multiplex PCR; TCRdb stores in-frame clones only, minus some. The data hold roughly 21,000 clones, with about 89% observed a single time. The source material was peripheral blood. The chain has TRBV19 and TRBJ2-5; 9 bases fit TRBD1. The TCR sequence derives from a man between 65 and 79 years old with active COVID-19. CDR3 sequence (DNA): TGTGCCAGTAGTCCTCGGGACAGGGTCTACGAGACCCAGTACTTC. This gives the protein CASSPRDRVYETQYF. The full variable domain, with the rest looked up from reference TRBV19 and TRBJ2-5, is DGGITQSPKYLFRKEGQNVTLSCEQNLNHDAMYWYRQDPGQGLRLIYYSQIVNDFQKGDIAEGYSVSREKKESFPLTVTSAQKNPTAFYLCASSPRDRVYETQYFGPGTRLLVL.